The rows below give T cell receptor beta chains drawn from one sample of a study of T and B cells in COVID-19 patients. TCRdb itself ran the multiplex PCR reads through MiXCR, one entry per CDR3 protein. Among about 14,000 distinct CDR3 sequences listed, around 30% were seen once. Material: blood. The receptors were sampled from a human donor who had recovered from COVID-19. Both conserved end residues are part of each CDR3. The D gene is left open where the match is weak. Clone size is stated in some rows and not others, as once, few, many or a class when expanded.

D: -
V: TRBV27
J: TRBJ1-3
size: few
DNA: TGTGCCAGCGGATCGACAGGCAAACTATCGGACTCTGGAAACACCATATATTTT
CDR3: CASGSTGKLSDSGNTIYF

D: -
V: TRBV6-5
J: TRBJ1-3
size: many
DNA: TGTGCCAGCAGTTACAGCCTCGGCTCTGGAAACACCATATATTTT
CDR3: CASSYSLGSGNTIYF

D: -
V: TRBV5-4
J: TRBJ1-1
size: -
DNA: TGTGCCAGCAGCTTGGACAGCCTGAACACTGAAGCTTTCTTT
CDR3: CASSLDSLNTEAFF

D: TRBD1
V: TRBV19
J: TRBJ1-5
size: -
DNA: TGTGCCAGCGCCCCTACAGGGGTAGTTCAGCCCCAGCATTTT
CDR3: CASAPTGVVQPQHF

D: -
V: TRBV30
J: TRBJ1-1
size: -
DNA: TGTGCCTGGAGTATTTCAATTGGGGTAAGGACTGAAGCTTTCTTT
CDR3: CAWSISIGVRTEAFF

D: -
V: TRBV6-2/TRBV6-3
J: TRBJ2-3
size: -
DNA: TGTGCCAGCAGTTACTTTCCCCGGACGGTCGGGCGGTTCTCAAATACGCAGTATTTT
CDR3: CASSYFPRTVGRFSNTQYF

D: -
V: TRBV11-3
J: TRBJ2-1
size: -
DNA: TGTGCCAGCAGCTTAGTCCGCGGGACAGTTCCCAATGAGCAGTTCTTC
CDR3: CASSLVRGTVPNEQFF

D: -
V: TRBV12-3/TRBV12-4
J: TRBJ2-1
size: -
DNA: TGTGCCAGCAGTCCGGGGGTCTACAATGAGCAGTTCTTC
CDR3: CASSPGVYNEQFF

D: -
V: TRBV6-6
J: TRBJ1-1
size: few
DNA: TGTGCCAGCAGTAACAACAGGGTGAACACTGAAGCTTTCTTT
CDR3: CASSNNRVNTEAFF

D: -
V: TRBV24-1
J: TRBJ1-2
size: -
DNA: TGTGCCACCAGTGACCAGGGTGGGTATGGCTACACCTTC
CDR3: CATSDQGGYGYTF

D: -
V: TRBV27
J: TRBJ2-7
size: medium-sized
DNA: TGTGCCAGCAGTGGGGTCTACGAGCAGTACTTC
CDR3: CASSGVYEQYF

D: TRBD2
V: TRBV19
J: TRBJ2-1
size: medium-sized
DNA: TGTGCCAGTAGTCCTCTAGCGGGAGGTGGTGAGCAGTTCTTC
CDR3: CASSPLAGGGEQFF

D: -
V: TRBV18
J: TRBJ2-2
size: -
DNA: TGTGCCAGCTCACCTCGAAGCAGGGGCGCCGGGGAGCTGTTTTTT
CDR3: CASSPRSRGAGELFF

D: -
V: TRBV13
J: TRBJ1-4
size: many
DNA: TGTGCCAGCAGCCTCAAGACAACTAATGAAAAACTGTTTTTT
CDR3: CASSLKTTNEKLFF

D: -
V: TRBV30
J: TRBJ1-4
size: -
DNA: TGTGCCTGGGGTACCTCATTTACCGGGACACGGAATGAAAAACTGTTTTTT
CDR3: CAWGTSFTGTRNEKLFF

D: TRBD1
V: TRBV11-1
J: TRBJ1-2
size: few
DNA: TGTGCCAGCGGCCCGAAGGCAGGGGGCGCGAATGAAGGCTACACCTTC
CDR3: CASGPKAGGANEGYTF

D: -
V: TRBV30
J: TRBJ2-1
size: -
DNA: TGTGTCTGGAGTGTACTCGAGGGAGTACCACAGTTCTTC
CDR3: CVWSVLEGVPQFF

D: -
V: TRBV13
J: TRBJ2-4
size: few
DNA: TGTGCCAGCAGCACTGGGGGCAGGGGGGGGGACATTCAGTACTTC
CDR3: CASSTGGRGGDIQYF

D: -
V: TRBV6-1
J: TRBJ2-5
size: few
DNA: TGTGCCAGCGCCGCAGGAGGGGGGAGGCGTGAGACCCAGTACTTC
CDR3: CASAAGGGRRETQYF

D: TRBD1
V: TRBV6-2/TRBV6-3
J: TRBJ2-7
size: -
DNA: TGTGCCAGCAGTCTCGTCTCGACAGGGTTTACGGGGCAGACTACCTACGAGCAGTACTTC
CDR3: CASSLVSTGFTGQTTYEQYF

D: -
V: TRBV20-1
J: TRBJ2-5
size: few
DNA: TGCAGTGCCAGAAGGGAGACCCAGTACTTC
CDR3: CSARRETQYF

D: TRBD1
V: TRBV12-3/TRBV12-4
J: TRBJ1-2
size: -
DNA: TGTGCCAGCAGTAGGGACAGTAACTATGGCTACACCTTC
CDR3: CASSRDSNYGYTF

D: -
V: TRBV5-6
J: TRBJ1-1
size: -
DNA: TGTGCCAGCAGCTTGGTTCCAGGTGAAGCTTTCTTT
CDR3: CASSLVPGEAFF

D: -
V: TRBV30
J: TRBJ2-7
size: many
DNA: TGTGCCTGGAGTGTACTTCAAAGAGACGAGCAGTACTTC
CDR3: CAWSVLQRDEQYF

D: -
V: TRBV6-2/TRBV6-3
J: TRBJ1-1
size: -
DNA: TGTGCCAGCAGTTATTATCAGAGGACTGAAGCTTTCTTT
CDR3: CASSYYQRTEAFF

D: -
V: TRBV7-6
J: TRBJ1-6
size: -
DNA: TGTGCCAGCAGCAGGACGGAACACAATTCACCCCTCCACTTT
CDR3: CASSRTEHNSPLHF

D: TRBD1
V: TRBV11-2
J: TRBJ2-4
size: -
DNA: TGTGCCAGCAGCTTACGGCGGACGGACAGGGACAAAAACATTCAGTACTTC
CDR3: CASSLRRTDRDKNIQYF

D: TRBD1
V: TRBV6-2/TRBV6-3
J: TRBJ1-1
size: few
DNA: TGTGCCAGCAGGCGGGACAGCCCCACTGAAGCTTTCTTT
CDR3: CASRRDSPTEAFF

D: -
V: TRBV6-4
J: TRBJ1-2
size: -
DNA: TGTGCCAGCAGCCGGACACCCCGGGATGGCTACACCTTC
CDR3: CASSRTPRDGYTF

D: TRBD1
V: TRBV19
J: TRBJ1-5
size: -
DNA: TGTGCCAGTAGATACGAGGGGGCCTATCAGCCCCAGCATTTT
CDR3: CASRYEGAYQPQHF

D: -
V: TRBV5-6
J: TRBJ1-2
size: -
DNA: TGTGCCAGCAGCTTGTCCCCCCGGGGCTATGGCTACACCTTC
CDR3: CASSLSPRGYGYTF

D: TRBD1
V: TRBV10-3
J: TRBJ2-7
size: few
DNA: TGTGCCATCAGTACGGGACAGCCCTACGAGCAGTACTTC
CDR3: CAISTGQPYEQYF

D: TRBD2
V: TRBV19
J: TRBJ2-1
size: many
DNA: TGTGCCAGTGGGACTAGCGGGGTCTACAATGAGCAGTTCTTC
CDR3: CASGTSGVYNEQFF

D: -
V: TRBV5-4
J: TRBJ2-1
size: -
DNA: TGTGCCAGCAGCTTGGTGAACAATGAGCAGTTCTTC
CDR3: CASSLVNNEQFF

D: TRBD2
V: TRBV20-1
J: TRBJ2-3
size: few
DNA: TGCAGTGCCCTACCTAGCGGGATGGGGTATACGCAGTATTTT
CDR3: CSALPSGMGYTQYF

D: TRBD2
V: TRBV5-1
J: TRBJ2-1
size: few
DNA: TGCGCCAGCAGCCCCCGGACTAGCGCTTACAATGAGCAGTTCTTC
CDR3: CASSPRTSAYNEQFF